The entry below describes one T cell receptor (beta chain). This sample stems from a study of blood T cell repertoires in COVID-19. Study information: The United States, Italy and Spain were the sources of the acute and convalescent COVID-19 samples.

Per the original methods: From reference gene primer amplification, estimates of nucleated cell counts were derived. Clones were sequenced by immunoSEQ multiplex PCR, and TCRdb holds only the in-frame ones, with some missing. V, J and clone size derive from that table, while D and trimming were established from the DNA sequence. Of over 95,000 clones in the sample, about 88% were seen once. The sequenced sample was peripheral blood. This TCR came from a woman between 55 and 75 years old with acute or convalescent COVID-19.

This chain's CDR3 is CASSPPTEPAKKYF. CDR3 DNA sequence: TGTGCCAGCAGTCCCCCGACGGAGCCCGCCAAGAAGTACTTC. The chain joins TRBV28 to TRBJ2-5, with D hard to call. This CDR3 has 14 residues. Trimming left V 5 bases short and J 12 bases short, with 22 bases between. Per germline, CDR1 MDHEN and CDR2 SYDVKM.